This T cell receptor beta chain was captured by sequencing in a study of CD8 T cells in Susac syndrome. RNA in amounts of roughly 0.5 to 1 ug was reverse transcribed with random hexamers. TCRdb reprocessed the immunoSEQ multiplex PCR reads via MiXCR and lists one record per CDR3 protein. The table lists about 190,000 distinct CDR3 sequences, about 94% of them singletons, with around 0.1% in the top ten. The patients with Susac syndrome were individuals who fulfilled the recently defined diagnostic criteria for disease that was either definite or probable. Isolation of CD8+ and CD4+ T cells was performed negatively, whereas enrichment of TEMRA cells was done by FACS. There are 16 residues in the CDR3. Trimming pared 0 bases from V and 1 base from J, leaving 11 bases between. Germline lookup yields CDR1 SGDLS and CDR2 YYNGEE.

This clonotype was obtained from a human donor with Susac syndrome. The chain links TRBV9 to TRBJ2-1; TRBD2 is a possible D gene (7 bases). The sequenced material came from CD4+ T cells from PBMCs. The DNA for the CDR3 is TGTGCCAGCAGCGTAGCGGGGGGCGCGTCCTACAATGAGCAGTTCTTC. Translation: CASSVAGGASYNEQFF.